A selection of T cell receptor beta chains follows, all from one sample in a study of blood T cell repertoires in COVID-19. Generated by immunoSEQ multiplex PCR, the TCRdb table keeps only in-frame clones and is missing some. Altogether under 250,000 clones are present, roughly four fifths being singletons, with the ten largest covering 4.4%. The sample consisted of peripheral blood. The source of these receptors is a man aged 45-65 years with active or convalescent COVID-19. CDR3s include the opening cysteine and the closing phenylalanine or tryptophan. The D gene is left open where the match is weak. Not all rows give a size; the values are once, few, many and, for expanded clones, a class.

d_gene: .
abundance: .
v_gene: TRBV10-3
j_gene: TRBJ2-7
CDR3nt: TGTGCCATCAGTGAGCCGACAGGCACGATTCCCTACGAGCAGTACTTC
CDR3aa: CAISEPTGTIPYEQYF

d_gene: .
abundance: .
v_gene: TRBV29-1
j_gene: TRBJ1-1
CDR3nt: TGCAGCGGGTCGACAAGGGGGACTGAAGCTTTCTTT
CDR3aa: CSGSTRGTEAFF

d_gene: .
abundance: .
v_gene: TRBV6-5
j_gene: TRBJ1-6
CDR3nt: TGTGCCAGCAGAGGGCAGGGTGGGTCACCCCTCCACTTT
CDR3aa: CASRGQGGSPLHF

d_gene: TRBD1
abundance: once
v_gene: TRBV19
j_gene: TRBJ2-3
CDR3nt: TGTGCCAGTACTCCGGGGACAGGGGGCACAGATACGCAGTATTTT
CDR3aa: CASTPGTGGTDTQYF

d_gene: TRBD1
abundance: .
v_gene: TRBV28
j_gene: TRBJ2-1
CDR3nt: TGTGCCAGCAATCGTTGGTATCGGGACAGCCTAACTCCCTACAATGAGCAGTTCTTC
CDR3aa: CASNRWYRDSLTPYNEQFF

d_gene: .
abundance: .
v_gene: TRBV7-2
j_gene: TRBJ2-7
CDR3nt: TGTGCCAGCAGCCCCGGACAGATCTACGAGCAGTACTTC
CDR3aa: CASSPGQIYEQYF

d_gene: TRBD1
abundance: .
v_gene: TRBV7-2
j_gene: TRBJ1-3
CDR3nt: TGTGCCAGCAGCTTAGGGGACAGGGGATACTCTGGAAACACCATATATTTT
CDR3aa: CASSLGDRGYSGNTIYF

d_gene: TRBD1
abundance: once
v_gene: TRBV19
j_gene: TRBJ2-7
CDR3nt: TGTGCCAGTGGATCGGACAGGGAGGACGAGCAGTACTTC
CDR3aa: CASGSDREDEQYF

d_gene: .
abundance: .
v_gene: TRBV28
j_gene: TRBJ2-1
CDR3nt: TGTGCCAGCAGTCCTTCCGAGGGACTCCACAATGAGCAGTTCTTC
CDR3aa: CASSPSEGLHNEQFF

d_gene: .
abundance: .
v_gene: TRBV5-4
j_gene: TRBJ1-2
CDR3nt: TGTGCCAGCAGCTTCCCAGGCCGGGGGAATGGCTACACCTTC
CDR3aa: CASSFPGRGNGYTF

d_gene: .
abundance: .
v_gene: TRBV21-1
j_gene: TRBJ1-1
CDR3nt: TGTGCCAGCAGCAAGACAGGGGGCTTTGGCACTGAAGCTTTCTTT
CDR3aa: CASSKTGGFGTEAFF

d_gene: TRBD1
abundance: .
v_gene: TRBV5-4
j_gene: TRBJ1-3
CDR3nt: TGTGCCAGCAGCTCACGGACAGGCTCTGGAAACACCATATATTTT
CDR3aa: CASSSRTGSGNTIYF

d_gene: .
abundance: few
v_gene: TRBV30
j_gene: TRBJ1-1
CDR3nt: TGTGCCTGGAGTCTCAGTCGTAACACTGAAGCTTTCTTT
CDR3aa: CAWSLSRNTEAFF

d_gene: TRBD2
abundance: .
v_gene: TRBV6-4
j_gene: TRBJ2-2
CDR3nt: TGTGCCAGCCGGACTAGCGGGGACACCGGGGAGCTGTTTTTT
CDR3aa: CASRTSGDTGELFF

d_gene: .
abundance: .
v_gene: TRBV12-3/TRBV12-4
j_gene: TRBJ2-3
CDR3nt: TGTGCCAGCAGCCGACTTGATTGGGATACGCAGTATTTT
CDR3aa: CASSRLDWDTQYF